These 29 T cell receptor beta chains share one sample of origin, sequenced in a study of shared clonotypes between healthy human individuals. The data were produced by immunoSEQ multiplex PCR, yet TCRdb's version contains in-frame clones alone and is incomplete. The sample has some 490,000 clones; around 73% are singletons. The sample was PBMCs. The origin of the receptors is a woman in her forties in good health. Some clones in this sample may be carry-over from other donors' samples.

In its sample, this clone was seen a few times. The V gene is TRBV4-2, the J gene TRBJ1-4, with a weak D call TRBD1 (5 bases). The CDR3 consists of 15 residues. Germline V gene lookup returns CDR1 LGHNA and CDR2 YNFKEQ. V was pared by 4 bases and J by 7 bases, with 16 bases between. CDR3 sequence: CASSRDRTGGEKLFF. The CDR3 nucleotides read TGTGCCAGCAGCCGGGACCGGACGGGAGGTGAAAAACTGTTTTTT.

Regarding this clone: A read error is likely here: a far larger clone is one base away. V gene TRBV6-6 combines with J gene TRBJ1-5; D gene uncertain. This CDR3 comprises 15 residues. Germline CDR1 is MNHNY and CDR2 is SVGAGI (reference sequence). The CDR3 nucleotides are TGTGCCGGCAGTTACGAGGGCTATAGCAATCAGCCCCAGCATTTT. Translating it yields CAGSYEGYSNQPQHF.

The V call is TRBV28, the J call TRBJ2-7; TRBD2 is a possible D gene (6 bases). The germline CDR1 and CDR2 sequences are MDHEN and SYDVKM. V was shortened by 6 bases and J by 2 bases, with 11 bases between the two germline ends. This CDR3 is built from 13 residues. CDR3 in DNA: TGTGCCAGCAGGGGAGGAAGCGCCTACGAGCAGTACTTC. It translates to CASRGGSAYEQYF.

This rearrangement joins TRBV7-8 to TRBJ2-7; either TRBD1 or TRBD2 may supply D (7 bases each). The CDR3 length is 11 residues. V lost 8 bases and J lost 4, with 9 bases in between. Germline loops: CDR1 SGHVS, CDR2 FQNEAQ. CDR3: CASQGGYEQYF. The DNA for the CDR3 is TGTGCCAGCCAGGGGGGGTACGAGCAGTACTTC.

This chain joins TRBV28 and TRBJ2-3, with a weak D call TRBD1 (5 bases). The V gene's germline CDR1 is MDHEN and CDR2 SYDVKM. V lost 7 bases to trimming and J lost 2 bases, with 10 bases between them. The CDR3 sequence is 13 residues long. The CDR3, as DNA: TGTGCCAGCACAGGGTTCCCCACAGATACGCAGTATTTT. It yields the protein CASTGFPTDTQYF.

The chain employs TRBV9 and TRBJ2-3, with D hard to call. Germline assignment: CDR1 SGDLS and CDR2 YYNGEE. With 1 base removed from V and 1 base from J, the gap between germline ends came to 13 bases. The CDR3 consists of 16 residues. The CDR3 nucleotides read TGTGCCAGCAGCGTATTGGTAGCAGTGGGCACAGATACGCAGTATTTT. Translating it yields CASSVLVAVGTDTQYF.

This clone came up once. The rearrangement uses TRBV29-1 and TRBJ2-5; 7 bases map to TRBD2. The end of the DNA fits TRBJ2-7 better, so the J call may be wrong. The germline gives CDR1 SQVTM, CDR2 ANQGSEA. The CDR3 is 13 amino acids. CDR3: CSVETGGLYEQYF. In DNA, the CDR3 is TGCAGCGTTGAGACGGGAGGTCTCTACGAGCAGTACTTC.

The sample holds a few counts of this clone. V and J are TRBV29-1 and TRBJ2-3; the match to TRBD2 covers 13 bases. V shed 3 bases, J shed 2 bases, and the junction held 11 bases outside the gene matches. Germline lookup yields CDR1 SQVTM and CDR2 ANQGSEA. This CDR3 contains 18 residues. DNA of the CDR3: TGCAGCGTTGAGGGGACTAGCGGGATACAATGGGACACAGATACGCAGTATTTT. This gives the protein CSVEGTSGIQWDTDTQYF.

The chain is built from TRBV6-1 and TRBJ2-1; D gene ambiguous. V lost 5 bases and J lost 0, with 11 bases in between. CDR3 length: 15 residues. Looked up from germline, CDR1 is MNHNS and CDR2 is SASEGT. The CDR3 is CASSLGAPSYNEQFF. CDR3 bases: TGTGCCAGCAGTCTCGGCGCACCCTCCTACAATGAGCAGTTCTTC.

The rearrangement joins TRBV19 to TRBJ2-1, with 8 bases that match TRBD2. The CDR3 loop spans 15 amino acids. Germline V gene sequence: CDR1 LNHDA, CDR2 SQIVND (reference sequence). J lost 4 bases, V lost 4 bases, and 6 bases had no gene match. The chain's CDR3 is CASSSSGDFYNEQFF. DNA for the CDR3: TGTGCCAGTAGTAGTAGCGGGGACTTTTACAATGAGCAGTTCTTC.

The rearrangement links TRBV28 to TRBJ1-1; a weak D match, TRBD1 (5 bases). The CDR3 is made up of 13 amino acids. Trimming stripped 7 bases from V and 3 bases from J, with 12 bases between. CDR1 MDHEN and CDR2 SYDVKM come from the germline V gene. CDR3 sequence (DNA): TGTGCCAGCACTAACCCGGGGCACACTGAAGCTTTCTTT. It is translated as CASTNPGHTEAFF. The full variable domain, rest sourced from reference TRBV28 and TRBJ1-1, is DVKVTQSSRYLVKRTGEKVFLECVQDMDHENMFWYRQDPGLGLRLIYFSYDVKMKEKGDIPEGYSVSREKKERFSLILESASTNQTSMYLCASTNPGHTEAFFGQGTRLTVV.

This rearrangement joins TRBV29-1 to TRBJ1-2; maybe TRBD1 (6 bases). The CDR3 spans 13 residues. The germline V gene encodes CDR1 SQVTM and CDR2 ANQGSEA. V lost 6 bases and J 3 bases, leaving 14 bases between the germline ends. The CDR3 reads CSVSRGQDYGYTF. CDR3 sequence (DNA): TGCAGCGTGTCACGGGGGCAGGACTATGGCTACACCTTC. The variable domain in full, completed from reference TRBV29-1 and TRBJ1-2, reads SAVISQKPSRDICQRGTSLTIQCQVDSQVTMMFWYRQQPGQSLTLIATANQGSEATYESGFVIDKFPISRPNLTFSTLTVSNMSPEDSSIYLCSVSRGQDYGYTFGSGTRLTVV.

This chain connects TRBV2 to TRBJ2-5; D is perhaps TRBD1 (5 bases). V was clipped by 11 bases and J by 5 bases, with 18 bases between them. CDR3 length: 13 amino acids. Germline V gives CDR1 SNHLY, CDR2 FYNNEI. The CDR3 region is CAGRRVPGETQYF. Here the CDR3 DNA reads TGTGCCGGCCGCAGGGTCCCGGGTGAGACCCAGTACTTC.

The chain links TRBV6-6 to TRBJ2-7; 12 bases agree with TRBD2. CDR1 MNHNY and CDR2 SVGAGI come from the germline V gene (reference sequence). CDR3 length equals 14 residues. With 10 bases clipped from V and 12 bases from J, the junction kept 16 bases outside the gene matches. The CDR3 nucleotides read TGTGCCACCCGGACACCCGGACTAGCGGGACCGGTGTACTTC. It yields the protein CATRTPGLAGPVYF.

Turning to this clone: A read error may produce the germline difference seen at one junction end. Here the CDR3 DNA reads TGTGCCAGCTCACCAATAAGCGGGGGTGATACTGAAGCTCTCTTT. This sequence encodes CASSPISGGDTEALF. The rearrangement joins TRBV18 to TRBJ1-1; perhaps TRBD1 as D (5 bases). The CDR3 is made up of 15 amino acids. Germline assignment: CDR1 KGHSH and CDR2 LQKENI.

The chain has TRBV10-3 and TRBJ2-7, with a weak D call TRBD1 (6 bases). The CDR3 runs to 13 residues. The V end was cut by 6 bases, the J end by 2 bases, with 11 bases between. Germline CDR1 and CDR2: ENHRY and SYGVKD. The CDR3 sequence is CAISSTGTYEQYF. CDR3 bases: TGTGCCATCAGCTCGACAGGAACCTACGAGCAGTACTTC.

CDR3 in amino acids: CASSSTLRTDTQYF. For the CDR3, the DNA is TGTGCCAGCAGTTCGACCCTGCGCACAGATACGCAGTATTTT. The gene calls are TRBV28 and TRBJ2-3, with unresolved D. CDR3 length: 14 residues. V was pared by 4 bases and J by 1 base, with 9 bases between. Germline V gene data show CDR1 as MDHEN and CDR2 as SYDVKM.

The J gene is TRBJ1-2, the V gene TRBV30, with D perhaps matching TRBD1 (5 bases). The germline V and J ends were trimmed by 0 bases and 8 bases, with 13 bases remaining between them. Germline lookup yields CDR1 GTSNPN and CDR2 SVGIG (reference sequence). The CDR3 consists of 13 residues. The chain's CDR3 is CAWSVRGIGGYTF. DNA of the CDR3: TGTGCCTGGAGTGTACGGGGGATTGGCGGCTACACCTTC.

CDR3 sequence: CASSTPRGASISYNEQFF. The CDR3 region has the DNA TGTGCCAGCAGTACACCCAGAGGAGCGAGCATCTCCTACAATGAGCAGTTCTTC. The gene calls are TRBV27 and TRBJ2-1, with D hard to call. The CDR3 spans 18 residues. CDR1 MNHEY and CDR2 SMNVEV come from the germline V gene (reference sequence). V lost 5 bases and J 0 bases, leaving 20 bases between the germline ends.

This chain uses TRBV19 with TRBJ1-2, with D uncertain. V was shortened by 7 bases and J by 1 base, with 13 bases between the two germline ends. Germline CDR1 LNHDA, CDR2 SQIVND (reference sequence). The CDR3 runs to 14 residues. As DNA, the CDR3 is TGTGCCAGTACCAGCAAACGACTTAACTATGGCTACACCTTC. It codes for CASTSKRLNYGYTF.

This clone was recorded a few times. This chain links TRBV5-6 with TRBJ2-4; tentative D call: TRBD1 (5 bases). The CDR3 covers 17 residues. Germline V gene data show CDR1 as SGHDT and CDR2 as YYEEEE. The germline V and J ends were trimmed by 4 bases and 0 bases, with 17 bases remaining between them. CDR3 in DNA: TGTGCCAGCAGCGACCAGGGCGGCACGCTAGCCAAAAACATTCAGTACTTC. This gives the protein CASSDQGGTLAKNIQYF.

The chain combines TRBV10-3 with TRBJ2-5; TRBD2 agrees at 15 bases. Germline CDR1 is ENHRY and CDR2 is SYGVKD. V lost 9 bases and J lost 2; bases outside the gene matches: 7. The CDR3 covers 16 residues. The CDR3 sequence is CAIQLGLAGGQETQYF. The DNA of the CDR3 is TGTGCCATACAACTCGGACTAGCGGGAGGGCAAGAGACCCAGTACTTC.

J is TRBJ2-5 and V is TRBV7-3; 9 bases align to TRBD2. V lost 3 bases and J lost 1; bases outside the gene matches: 0. Germline V gene data show CDR1 as SGHTA and CDR2 as FQGTGA. This CDR3 contains 14 residues. Here the CDR3 reads CASSLTSGQETQYF. CDR3 nucleotides: TGTGCCAGCAGCTTGACTAGCGGCCAAGAGACCCAGTACTTC.

DNA of the CDR3: TGTGCCAGCAGCCCCCAGCAAGCTGGGGCCAACGTCCTGACTTTC. The encoded protein is CASSPQQAGANVLTF. V usage is TRBV7-3 and J usage is TRBJ2-6; D is undetermined. CDR3 size: 15 residues. Trimming removed 5 bases from V and 2 bases from J, with 10 bases in between. The V gene's germline CDR1 is SGHTA and CDR2 FQGTGA.

J is TRBJ1-2 and V is TRBV7-2, with D maybe TRBD1 (6 bases). Trimming removed 3 bases at V and 8 bases at J, with 22 bases between. CDR3 size: 16 residues. Germline assignment: CDR1 SGHTA and CDR2 FQGNSA. The CDR3 here is CASSFSRTADIGGYTF. The CDR3 DNA follows: TGTGCCAGCAGCTTCAGCCGGACAGCCGATATCGGGGGCTACACCTTC.

A single count supports this clone. The chain carries TRBV4-2 and TRBJ2-7; D not certain. This CDR3 is built from 14 residues. In germline, CDR1 is LGHNA, CDR2 YNFKEQ. Deletions cut 0 bases from V and 3 bases from J, with 9 bases between. CDR3 coding DNA: TGTGCCAGCAGCCAAGACACGGGTATCTACGAGCAGTACTTC. It translates to CASSQDTGIYEQYF.

The V and J genes are TRBV27 and TRBJ1-2; D ambiguous. The germline gives CDR1 MNHEY, CDR2 SMNVEV (reference sequence). The CDR3 totals 14 residues. Trimming pared 3 bases from V and 5 bases from J, leaving 13 bases between. In DNA form, the CDR3 reads TGTGCCAGCAGTTTTAATAGCCTGACTTATGGCTACACCTTC. This sequence encodes CASSFNSLTYGYTF.

This chain connects TRBV28 to TRBJ2-4, with TRBD2 matching over 13 bases. CDR1 MDHEN and CDR2 SYDVKM come from the germline V gene. The CDR3 runs 18 residues. Trimming at V came to 9 bases and at J to 0 bases, leaving 11 bases not matched to a gene. The CDR3 sequence: CASRAGTSGTLAKNIQYF. The DNA of the CDR3 is TGTGCCAGTCGTGCCGGGACTAGCGGGACATTAGCCAAAAACATTCAGTACTTC.

This rearrangement joins TRBV5-1 to TRBJ2-2; 9 bases map to TRBD2. Germline values: CDR1 SGHRS, CDR2 YFSETQ. The CDR3 spans 16 residues. V dropped 4 bases and J dropped 6; count of bases not matched to a gene: 10. CDR3 region: CASSPPVAGAAGELFF. Here the CDR3 DNA reads TGCGCCAGCAGCCCCCCGGTAGCGGGAGCGGCCGGGGAGCTGTTTTTT.